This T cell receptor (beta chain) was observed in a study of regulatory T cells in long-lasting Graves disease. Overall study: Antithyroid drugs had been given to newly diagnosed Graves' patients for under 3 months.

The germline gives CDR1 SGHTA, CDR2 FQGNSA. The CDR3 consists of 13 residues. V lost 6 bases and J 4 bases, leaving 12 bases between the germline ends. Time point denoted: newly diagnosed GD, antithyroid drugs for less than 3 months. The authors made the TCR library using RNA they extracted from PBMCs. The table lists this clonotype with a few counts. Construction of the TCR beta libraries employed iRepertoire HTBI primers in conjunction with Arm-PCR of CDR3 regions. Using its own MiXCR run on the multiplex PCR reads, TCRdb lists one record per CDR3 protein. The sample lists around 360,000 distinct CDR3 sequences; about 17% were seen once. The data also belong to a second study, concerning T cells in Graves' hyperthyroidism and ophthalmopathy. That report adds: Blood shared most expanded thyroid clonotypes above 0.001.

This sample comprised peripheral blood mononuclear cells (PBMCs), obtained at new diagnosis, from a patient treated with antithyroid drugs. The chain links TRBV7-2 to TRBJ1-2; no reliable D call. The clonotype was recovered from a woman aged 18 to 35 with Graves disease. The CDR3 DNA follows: TGTGCCAGCAGTGAACAGTCTTTCTATGGCTACACCTTC. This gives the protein CASSEQSFYGYTF.